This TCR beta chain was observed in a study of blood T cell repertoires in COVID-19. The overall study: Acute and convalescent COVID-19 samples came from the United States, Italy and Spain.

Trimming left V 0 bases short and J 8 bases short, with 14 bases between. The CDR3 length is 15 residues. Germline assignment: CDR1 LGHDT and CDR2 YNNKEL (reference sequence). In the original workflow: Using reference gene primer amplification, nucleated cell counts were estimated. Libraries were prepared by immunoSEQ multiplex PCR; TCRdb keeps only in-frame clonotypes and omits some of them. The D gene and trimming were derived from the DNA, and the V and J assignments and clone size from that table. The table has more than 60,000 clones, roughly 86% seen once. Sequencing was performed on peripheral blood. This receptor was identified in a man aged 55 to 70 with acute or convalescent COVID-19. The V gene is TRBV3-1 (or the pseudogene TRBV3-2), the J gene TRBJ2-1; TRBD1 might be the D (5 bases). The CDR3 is CASSQDRDSSYEQFF. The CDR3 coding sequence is TGTGCCAGCAGCCAAGATCGAGACAGTTCTTATGAGCAGTTCTTC.